These T cell receptor beta chains were read from a single sample in a study of blood T cell repertoires in COVID-19. Assay: immunoSEQ multiplex PCR; the TCRdb copy retains only in-frame clones and omits some. Of approximately 200,000 clones in the sample, about 85% were seen once. The material sequenced was peripheral blood. The source of these receptors is a man aged 40-49 years with acute or convalescent COVID-19. Both conserved end residues are part of each CDR3. The D gene is left open where the match is weak. Clone size, where shown, is once, few, many, or a class for clones that have expanded.

V gene,D gene,clone size,J gene,CDR3 DNA,CDR3 protein
TRBV5-1,TRBD1,-,TRBJ1-5,TGCGCCAGCAGCTTGGCACAGGGGGCCCGACAGCCCCAGCATTTT,CASSLAQGARQPQHF
TRBV29-1,-,-,TRBJ2-1,TGCAGCGTTGAAAAAGCCGGGTACAATGAGCAGTTCTTC,CSVEKAGYNEQFF
TRBV6-5,TRBD1,-,TRBJ1-5,TGTGCCAGCAGTCAGACAGGGGATCAGCCCCAGCATTTT,CASSQTGDQPQHF
TRBV7-8,-,-,TRBJ1-2,TGTGCCAGCAGCTTAGCGTCCCCCGGTCAGGGGTTTGGCTACACCTTC,CASSLASPGQGFGYTF
TRBV27,-,-,TRBJ1-4,TGTGCCAGCCGTAGTTACCGGGCGGGGGGTAATGAAAAACTGTTTTTT,CASRSYRAGGNEKLFF
TRBV7-8,-,-,TRBJ1-3,TGTGCCAGCAGCTCAACAACGGTGACAGGCGGAAACACCATATATTTT,CASSSTTVTGGNTIYF
TRBV18,-,few,TRBJ2-3,TGTGCCAGCTCATTGGACACCACAGATACGCAGTATTTT,CASSLDTTDTQYF
TRBV27,-,-,TRBJ1-5,TGTGCCAGCTCAGATGGCAATCAGCCCCAGCATTTT,CASSDGNQPQHF
TRBV4-1,-,-,TRBJ2-7,TGCGCCAGCAGCCAAGTTCTGGCCCTTACACAGCAGTACTTC,CASSQVLALTQQYF
TRBV6-5,-,-,TRBJ1-3,TGTGCCAGCAGTTACGGGAGTTCCTCTGGAAACACCATATATTTT,CASSYGSSSGNTIYF
TRBV10-3,-,-,TRBJ2-5,TGTGCCACCATGATCGGGGGAATACAAGAGACCCAGTACTTC,CATMIGGIQETQYF
TRBV6-5,TRBD1,-,TRBJ2-1,TGTGCCAGCAGCGGGACAGCTACCTACAATGAGCAGTTCTTC,CASSGTATYNEQFF
TRBV30,TRBD1,-,TRBJ1-1,TGTGCCTGGAGTTCTTGGGACAGGGGAAACCTAGAAGCTTTCTTT,CAWSSWDRGNLEAFF
TRBV30,-,-,TRBJ2-7,TGTGCCTGGAGTCAGGGGTTCCGGGAGCAGTACTTC,CAWSQGFREQYF
TRBV7-2,-,-,TRBJ1-1,TGTGCCAGCAGCTTAGGCACAGAGCTTGAAGCTTTCTTT,CASSLGTELEAFF
TRBV5-1,TRBD1,-,TRBJ1-2,TGCGCCAGCAGCTTGGGGATGGACAGGGTAGGCTACACCTTC,CASSLGMDRVGYTF
TRBV5-4,TRBD2,-,TRBJ2-1,TGTGCCAGCAGCAGGACTAGTGACAATGAGCAGTTCTTC,CASSRTSDNEQFF
TRBV23-1,TRBD1,-,TRBJ2-6,TGCGCCAGCCTTCCGGGACAGGAGGACTCTGGGGCCAACGTCCTGACTTTC,CASLPGQEDSGANVLTF
TRBV28,-,-,TRBJ1-4,TGTGCCAGCAGTCTCTCAGGGGATCTGAGGGAAAAACTGTTTTTT,CASSLSGDLREKLFF
TRBV6-2/TRBV6-3,TRBD1,-,TRBJ1-2,TGTGCCAGCAGTTACCACGTCCGGGACAGAAGTAACTATGGCTACACCTTC,CASSYHVRDRSNYGYTF
TRBV9,-,-,TRBJ1-6,TGTGCCAGCAGCGTAGGGCGGTCTTTGAATTCACCCCTCCACTTT,CASSVGRSLNSPLHF
TRBV12-2,-,-,TRBJ1-4,TGTGCAAGTCGCTTAGCGAGGGAACGGAGGAAACTGTTTTTT,CASRLARERRKLFF
TRBV27,TRBD1,-,TRBJ1-4,TGTGCCAGCAGTTTAGGGGGGGACAGGGAAAAACTGTTTTTT,CASSLGGDREKLFF
TRBV2,-,-,TRBJ1-4,TGTGCCAGCAGTGAAATCGAGGGGAGGAATGAAAAACTGTTTTTT,CASSEIEGRNEKLFF
TRBV14,-,-,TRBJ2-3,TGTGCCAGCAGCCAAGACGGGGGGCCGCAGTATTTT,CASSQDGGPQYF
TRBV24-1,-,-,TRBJ1-2,TGTGCCACCAGTGGGCAGGGGTATGGCTACACCTTC,CATSGQGYGYTF
TRBV18,TRBD1,-,TRBJ2-2,TGTGCCAGCTCGCAACAGGGGCGACCACGACCCGGGGAGCTGTTTTTT,CASSQQGRPRPGELFF
TRBV25-1,-,once,TRBJ2-1,TGTGCCAGCAGTGCGGACTCCGTAATCTACAATGAGCAGTTCTTC,CASSADSVIYNEQFF
TRBV5-6,TRBD1,-,TRBJ1-2,TGTGCCAGCAGCCCGGGACAGGCTATTGGCTACACCTTC,CASSPGQAIGYTF
TRBV6-5,TRBD1,-,TRBJ1-2,TGTGCCAGCAGTTACTCAGGGACAGGCGGGGGCTATGGCTACACCTTC,CASSYSGTGGGYGYTF
TRBV19,-,-,TRBJ1-1,TGTGCCAGTAGTCCCCTTTTCGGCAGGGTAGGGACTGAAGCTTTCTTT,CASSPLFGRVGTEAFF
TRBV19,-,-,TRBJ2-6,TGTGCCAGTAGTATGCAGGGGACGGCCAACGTCCTGACTTTC,CASSMQGTANVLTF
TRBV7-9,TRBD1,-,TRBJ1-2,TGTGCCAGCAGCGTGGCCGGGGACAGGGGACGACCTAGGGAAGGCTACACCTTC,CASSVAGDRGRPREGYTF
TRBV5-1,TRBD2,-,TRBJ2-3,TGCGCCAGCAGCTTGGGCGGGGGGGCACAAGATACGCAGTATTTT,CASSLGGGAQDTQYF
TRBV6-5,-,once,TRBJ1-5,TGTGCCAGCAGCACAGGGTTTCAGCCCCAGCATTTT,CASSTGFQPQHF
TRBV2,TRBD1,-,TRBJ1-4,TGTGCCAGCAGGGGACAACCGGGACAGACAACAACTAATGAAAAACTGTTTTTT,CASRGQPGQTTTNEKLFF
TRBV30,-,-,TRBJ1-6,TGTGCCTGGGGGACTGCGGTTTCCTATAATTCACCCCTCCACTTT,CAWGTAVSYNSPLHF
TRBV28,TRBD2,-,TRBJ2-3,TGTGCCAGCAGTCTGCCACTAGCGGGGAGGGCAGATACGCAGTATTTT,CASSLPLAGRADTQYF
TRBV2,-,-,TRBJ1-1,TGTGCCAGCAGTGGGTCGTCGAGGAGGACTGAAGCTTTCTTT,CASSGSSRRTEAFF
TRBV4-2,TRBD1,-,TRBJ1-2,TGTGCCAGCAGCCAAACCGGTGCGGGACAGTTAACCTATGGCTACACCTTC,CASSQTGAGQLTYGYTF